This T cell receptor beta chain was found in a study of blood T cell repertoires in COVID-19. Germline V gives CDR1 MGHDK, CDR2 SYGVNS. Trimming stripped 1 base from V and 2 bases from J, with 15 bases between. The CDR3 is made up of 16 amino acids. Clones were read by immunoSEQ multiplex PCR, and TCRdb kept only the in-frame ones, dropping some. The table has 150,000 to 200,000 clones, about 81% seen once. The receptor was isolated from a man aged 55 to 70 with active or convalescent COVID-19. V is TRBV25-1 and J is TRBJ2-7, with a tentative D call TRBD1 (7 bases). Specimen: peripheral blood. CDR3 amino acids: CASSEFQGGKAYEQYF. The CDR3 DNA reads as TGTGCCAGCAGTGAATTCCAGGGGGGAAAAGCCTACGAGCAGTACTTC.